This T cell receptor beta chain emerged from a study of cytomegalovirus exposure and HLA in healthy donors. Study outcomes and limitations: Reports described diagnosis of cytomegalovirus status by the classifier as highly specific and sensitive. Some TCR beta chains (approximately 180 of them) were listed as cytomegalovirus-associated. Among TCR sequences, most were rare, though some public TCRs appeared in many donors. Three chains tied to CMV proved CMV antigen-specific in vitro.

Germline CDR1 and CDR2: MNHNS and SASEGT. The V and J ends lost 1 base and 5 bases respectively, with 20 bases between them. This CDR3 comprises 17 residues. Measured with immunoSEQ multiplex PCR; TCRdb has only the in-frame clones, and not every one. Among about 130,000 clones, about nine tenths were seen once, and the ten largest hold about 3.5%. On this clone itself: Its antigen remains unknown.

This clonotype was sampled from a man younger than 45 in good health and CMV-seronegative. V gene TRBV6-1 combines with J gene TRBJ2-5; a possible D gene is TRBD1 (6 bases). The sequenced material came from PBMCs. Written as DNA, the CDR3 is TGTGCCAGCAGTGAAGACACGAGGACAGCGAACGGGGAGACCCAGTACTTC. This codes for CASSEDTRTANGETQYF.